One sample yielded the 30 T cell receptor beta chains listed below, sequenced in a study of blood T cell repertoires in COVID-19. Assay: immunoSEQ multiplex PCR; the TCRdb copy retains only in-frame clones and omits some. The profile shows tens of thousands of clones, around 83% of them singletons. Material: peripheral blood. The source of these receptors is a woman aged 80 or over in a cohort sampled during active or convalescent COVID-19.

The V gene is TRBV7-3, the J gene TRBJ2-3, with 8 bases lining up with TRBD2. This CDR3 has 14 residues. Looked up from germline, CDR1 is SGHTA and CDR2 is FQGTGA. After removal of 5 bases from V and 5 bases from J, the junction contained 6 bases not matched to a gene. This CDR3 is CASSPSGRLDTQYF. CDR3 sequence (DNA): TGTGCCAGCAGCCCCAGCGGGAGACTAGATACGCAGTATTTT.

The chain carries TRBV28 and TRBJ2-7, with D tentatively TRBD1 (5 bases). The germline gives CDR1 MDHEN, CDR2 SYDVKM. The CDR3 is 15 amino acids. The V end lost 2 bases, the J end lost 0 bases, and 11 bases lay between the germline ends. The CDR3 loop reads CASSLGAGFSYEQYF. The DNA for the CDR3 is TGTGCCAGCAGTTTAGGGGCAGGATTCTCCTACGAGCAGTACTTC. Combining the CDR3 with reference TRBV28 and TRBJ2-7 gives the whole variable domain DVKVTQSSRYLVKRTGEKVFLECVQDMDHENMFWYRQDPGLGLRLIYFSYDVKMKEKGDIPEGYSVSREKKERFSLILESASTNQTSMYLCASSLGAGFSYEQYFGPGTRLTVT.

V and J are TRBV7-9 and TRBJ1-2; possible D gene TRBD1, 5 bases. CDR1 and CDR2 from the germline V gene are SEHNR and FQNEAQ (reference sequence). V lost 2 bases and J 8 bases, leaving 12 bases between the germline ends. The CDR3 has 13 amino acids. DNA for the CDR3: TGTGCCAGCAGCTTAATTGGGGGAGGCGGCTACACCTTC. This encodes CASSLIGGGGYTF.

The chain is built from TRBV30 and TRBJ2-2, with D hard to call. CDR3 length: 13 residues. CDR1 and CDR2 (germline): GTSNPN, SVGIG (reference sequence). V was pared by 0 bases and J by 5 bases, with 7 bases between. The CDR3 reads CAWSVLLTGELFF. CDR3 DNA: TGTGCCTGGAGTGTTCTGTTGACCGGGGAGCTGTTTTTT.

The chain recombines TRBV2 with TRBJ1-2, with 7 bases matching TRBD1. The trim removed 2 bases at V and 4 bases at J, leaving 7 bases unmatched. CDR1 is SNHLY and CDR2 is FYNNEI in the germline V gene. The CDR3 contains 15 residues. CDR3 bases: TGTGCCAGCAGTGAACCAACAGGGGAGCTCTATGGCTACACCTTC. Translating gives CASSEPTGELYGYTF. Supplemented by reference TRBV2 and TRBJ1-2, the full variable domain reads EPEVTQTPSHQVTQMGQEVILRCVPISNHLYFYWYRQILGQKVEFLVSFYNNEISEKSEIFDDQFSVERPDGSNFTLKIRSTKLEDSAMYFCASSEPTGELYGYTFGSGTRLTVV.

The chain is built from TRBV11-3 and TRBJ2-3; D perhaps matches TRBD1 (5 bases). The germline V and J ends were trimmed by 1 base and 0 bases, with 17 bases remaining between them. Germline V CDR1 and CDR2: SGHNT, YENEEA. CDR3 length equals 18 residues. CDR3 DNA sequence: TGTGCCAGCAGCTTAGGTTGGACAAGGGATCTAAGCACAGATACGCAGTATTTT. Its protein product is CASSLGWTRDLSTDTQYF.

This sequence joins TRBV5-6 and TRBJ1-1, with D possibly TRBD1 on 6 matching bases. V lost 0 bases and J 3 bases, leaving 12 bases between the germline ends. Germline loops: CDR1 SGHDT, CDR2 YYEEEE. The CDR3 consists of 15 residues. The CDR3 reads CASSLEVKGDTEAFF. The CDR3 nucleotides are TGTGCCAGCAGCTTGGAGGTTAAGGGGGACACTGAAGCTTTCTTT. The variable domain in full, completed from reference TRBV5-6 and TRBJ1-1, reads DAGVTQSPTHLIKTRGQQVTLRCSPKSGHDTVSWYQQALGQGPQFIFQYYEEEERQRGNFPDRFSGHQFPNYSSELNVNALLLGDSALYLCASSLEVKGDTEAFFGQGTRLTVV.

This clone has only one observation. V is TRBV28 and J is TRBJ1-4, with D uncertain. V lost 4 bases to trimming and J lost 2 bases, with 11 bases between them. Germline V CDR1 and CDR2: MDHEN, SYDVKM. The CDR3 length is 15 residues. The CDR3 sequence: CASSSPLGTNEKLFF. The CDR3 DNA sequence: TGTGCCAGCAGTTCGCCGCTCGGGACTAATGAAAAACTGTTTTTT.

The rearrangement joins TRBV28 to TRBJ2-7, with D possibly being TRBD1 (6 bases). CDR1 and CDR2 (germline): MDHEN, SYDVKM. Trimming removed 8 bases at V and 0 bases at J, with 26 bases between. CDR3 length: 18 residues. The CDR3: CASRPDSIWGPPSYEQYF. The CDR3 DNA sequence: TGTGCCAGCCGCCCCGACTCCATTTGGGGGCCCCCCTCCTACGAGCAGTACTTC.

The rearrangement links TRBV5-5 to TRBJ1-2; possible D gene TRBD1, 5 bases. Deletions cut 0 bases from V and 2 bases from J, with 5 bases between. The CDR3 is 13 amino acids. Germline CDR1 and CDR2: SGHKS and YYEKEE (reference sequence). Here the CDR3 reads CASSLGGNYGYTF. CDR3 DNA: TGTGCCAGCAGCTTGGGGGGCAACTATGGCTACACCTTC.

The chain employs TRBV5-4 and TRBJ2-7; TRBD2 matches at 10 bases. This CDR3 is 14 amino acids long. Germline V CDR1 and CDR2: SGHNT, YYREEE (reference sequence). The trim removed 0 bases at V and 6 bases at J, leaving 3 bases unmatched. In DNA, the CDR3 is TGTGCCAGCAGCTTGGCTAGCGGGAGAACCGAGCAGTACTTC. Translating it yields CASSLASGRTEQYF.

The chain links TRBV9 to TRBJ1-2, with D perhaps TRBD1 (5 bases). From germline, CDR1 is SGDLS and CDR2 YYNGEE. The CDR3 length is 14 residues. V lost 4 bases and J 3 bases, leaving 13 bases between the germline ends. CDR3 region: CASSSRGGYYGYTF. CDR3 sequence (DNA): TGTGCCAGCAGCTCCCGGGGGGGGTACTATGGCTACACCTTC.

The V call is TRBV18, the J call TRBJ2-6, with D perhaps TRBD1 (6 bases). Trimming took 3 bases from V and 0 from J, leaving 12 bases between them. There are 17 residues in the CDR3. The germline gives CDR1 KGHSH, CDR2 LQKENI. CDR3 residues: CASSPREGGSGANVLTF. As DNA, the CDR3 is TGTGCCAGCTCACCTCGAGAAGGGGGCTCTGGGGCCAACGTCCTGACTTTC.

The J gene is TRBJ2-2, the V gene TRBV5-1; 9 nucleotides match TRBD2. V lost 0 bases and J lost 2; bases outside the gene matches: 5. CDR1 and CDR2 from the germline V gene are SGHRS and YFSETQ. The CDR3 runs 17 residues. The CDR3 region is CASSLEAGGPNTGELFF. The CDR3 bases are TGCGCCAGCAGCTTGGAAGCGGGAGGCCCAAACACCGGGGAGCTGTTTTTT.

The chain employs TRBV4-1 and TRBJ2-5, with 9 bases aligning to TRBD2. The CDR3 loop spans 16 amino acids. Looked up from germline, CDR1 is MGHRA and CDR2 is YSYEKL. V gave up 1 base and J gave up 5 bases; unmatched junction bases: 8. The CDR3 is CASSQGLAASRETQYF. DNA of the CDR3: TGCGCCAGCAGCCAAGGACTAGCGGCGAGCCGGGAGACCCAGTACTTC.

This rearrangement joins TRBV5-4 to TRBJ2-3, with TRBD2 identical over 11 bases. Trimming removed 1 base from V and 2 bases from J; junction bases left unmatched: 6. Germline CDR1 is SGHNT and CDR2 is YYREEE (reference sequence). This CDR3 region has 17 residues. CDR3 DNA sequence: TGTGCCAGCAGCTTGAGATTAGCGGGAGGGTCCACAGATACGCAGTATTTT. Translation gives CASSLRLAGGSTDTQYF.

The rearrangement joins TRBV11-2 to TRBJ2-7; D is possibly TRBD2 (6 bases). Trimming pared 6 bases from V and 6 bases from J, leaving 21 bases between. The CDR3 covers 15 residues. Germline CDR1 reads SGHAT; CDR2 reads FQNNGV. CDR3 coding DNA: TGTGCCAGCAGGAACTTAGCGGCCTCGAATGGCGAGCAGTACTTC. Its protein product is CASRNLAASNGEQYF.

The J gene is TRBJ2-5, the V gene TRBV11-2; D gene unclear. The V and J ends lost 5 bases and 6 bases respectively, with 10 bases between them. CDR1 is SGHAT, CDR2 FQNNGV, per germline. CDR3 length equals 12 residues. The CDR3 is CASSHSVQTQYF. CDR3 bases: TGTGCCAGCAGCCATAGTGTGCAGACCCAGTACTTC.

This chain joins TRBV7-8 and TRBJ1-2, with D possibly being TRBD1 (6 bases). The germline V gene has CDR1 SGHVS and CDR2 FQNEAQ. The CDR3 loop spans 14 amino acids. V dropped 5 bases and J dropped 4 bases, with 14 bases sitting between them. The CDR3 nucleotides read TGTGCCAGCAGCCCCCGGGACACTACCTATGGCTACACCTTC. Its protein is CASSPRDTTYGYTF.

The genes are TRBV15 and TRBJ1-2; 9 bases line up with TRBD1. V dropped 2 bases and J dropped 2; count of bases not matched to a gene: 3. This CDR3 region has 15 residues. Germline CDR1 reads LNHNV; CDR2 reads YYDKDF (reference sequence). The CDR3 spells CATSRPGTGNYGYTF. CDR3 nucleotides: TGTGCCACCAGCAGACCCGGGACAGGGAACTATGGCTACACCTTC.

The chain links TRBV15 to TRBJ1-4; D is undetermined. From germline, CDR1 is LNHNV and CDR2 YYDKDF (reference sequence). The CDR3 length is 15 residues. The V end was cut by 0 bases, the J end by 7 bases, with 12 bases between. The CDR3 DNA reads as TGTGCCACCAGCAGAGATTTGTCAACTTTTGAAAAACTGTTTTTT. This sequence encodes CATSRDLSTFEKLFF.

The chain carries TRBV5-6 and TRBJ1-5, with a tentative D call TRBD1 (5 bases). Trimming shortened V by 3 bases and J by 3 bases, and 10 bases separated the two germline ends. This CDR3 comprises 14 residues. CDR1 SGHDT and CDR2 YYEEEE come from the germline V gene. The DNA for the CDR3 is TGTGCCAGCAGCTCTACAGGCGACAATCAGCCCCAGCATTTT. This codes for CASSSTGDNQPQHF.

The chain is built from TRBV21-1 and TRBJ1-2; the tabulated D call, TRBD1, remains unverified against the DNA. TRBV21-1 is noted as a pseudogene. The CDR3 is made up of 15 amino acids. The CDR3 region is CASSQGGQGPCGYTF. The DNA of the CDR3 is TGTGCCAGCAGTCAAGGGGGACAGGGCCCCTGCGGCTACACCTTC.

The chain carries TRBV9 and TRBJ2-3, with TRBD1 matching 9 bases. The CDR3 spans 15 residues. V gave up 1 base and J gave up 4 bases; unmatched junction bases: 4. Looked up from germline, CDR1 is SGDLS and CDR2 is YYNGEE. The chain's CDR3 is CASSVLGQGADTQYF. As DNA, the CDR3 is TGTGCCAGCAGCGTACTGGGACAGGGCGCAGATACGCAGTATTTT.

The chain recombines TRBV11-2 with TRBJ1-6, with 9 nucleotides matching TRBD1. The CDR3 length is 14 residues. Looked up from germline, CDR1 is SGHAT and CDR2 is FQNNGV. V gave up 6 bases and J gave up 10 bases; unmatched junction bases: 7. The CDR3, as DNA: TGTGCCAGCAGACCCCGGACAGGGGAGTCACCCCTCCACTTT. Translated, it gives CASRPRTGESPLHF.

The genes are TRBV12-3 or TRBV12-4 and TRBJ2-3, with a possible D match to TRBD1 (6 bases). The CDR3 extends over 13 amino acids. V lost 5 bases and J lost 7, with 13 bases in between. The CDR3 sequence is CASSPTRGNTQYF. The CDR3 DNA follows: TGTGCCAGCAGTCCCACTAGGGGGAATACGCAGTATTTT.

The V call is TRBV6-5, the J call TRBJ1-1; a possible D gene is TRBD1 (6 bases). CDR3 size: 16 residues. Per germline, CDR1 MNHEY and CDR2 SVGAGI. Trimming took 4 bases from V and 1 from J, leaving 16 bases between them. The CDR3, as DNA: TGTGCCAGCAGTTCCGTCGGTCGGGGGGCGAACACTGAAGCTTTCTTT. Translation: CASSSVGRGANTEAFF.

The genes are TRBV6-4 and TRBJ2-1, with 11 bases identical to TRBD2. V shed 3 bases, J shed 4 bases, and the junction held 5 bases outside the gene matches. Per the germline V gene, CDR1 is MRHNA and CDR2 is SNTAGT. The CDR3 is 16 amino acids. The CDR3 DNA reads as TGTGCCAGCAGTGATTCCGGGACTAGCGGTTACAATGAGCAGTTCTTC. Protein sequence: CASSDSGTSGYNEQFF.

V gene TRBV11-1 combines with J gene TRBJ2-2; 14 bases map to TRBD2. The CDR3 totals 16 residues. The J segment lost 7 bases and the V segment lost 5 bases, leaving 6 bases of the junction unmatched. Germline V gene sequence: CDR1 SGHAT, CDR2 FQDESV (reference sequence). The CDR3 protein is CASSAGLAGVIGELFF. In DNA, the CDR3 is TGTGCCAGCAGCGCGGGACTAGCGGGAGTCATCGGGGAGCTGTTTTTT.

This clone appeared once. The chain combines TRBV9 with TRBJ2-3; D call uncertain. The V gene's germline CDR1 is SGDLS and CDR2 YYNGEE. The CDR3 runs to 13 residues. The germline V and J ends were trimmed by 4 bases and 0 bases, with 6 bases remaining between them. CDR3 region: CASSPESTDTQYF. In nucleotides, the CDR3 is TGTGCCAGCAGCCCCGAGAGCACAGATACGCAGTATTTT.